Following are 2 T cell receptor beta chains from one sample sequenced in a study of T cell changes during pregnancy in multiple sclerosis. Only in-frame clones appear in the TCRdb table, and some are missing; sequencing was by immunoSEQ multiplex PCR. This sample has roughly 93,000 clones, with more than 85% found just once. The sequencing used peripheral blood, collected before pregnancy. Receptor source: a female donor with multiple sclerosis, enrolled in a pregnancy study.

J is TRBJ2-2 and V is TRBV7-7, with D perhaps matching TRBD1 (6 bases). V gave up 6 bases and J gave up 5 bases, with 13 bases separating them. CDR3 length equals 14 residues. Germline V gene data show CDR1 as SSHAT and CDR2 as FNYEAQ (reference sequence). The CDR3 spells CASRKGVGTGELFF. The CDR3 bases are TGTGCCAGCAGGAAGGGGGTGGGGACCGGGGAGCTGTTTTTT.

The rearrangement joins TRBV5-4 to TRBJ2-7; 8 bases are a match to TRBD2. The CDR3 consists of 17 residues. The V and J ends lost 6 bases and 0 bases, in that order; junction bases with no gene match: 14. CDR1 is SGHNT and CDR2 is YYREEE in the germline V gene (reference sequence). The CDR3 nucleotides read TGTGCCAGCACCCCCGGACGACGGGAGGGCCGCTCCTACGAGCAGTACTTC. It specifies CASTPGRREGRSYEQYF.